This T cell receptor (beta chain) was documented in a study of blood T cell repertoires in COVID-19. Whole-study context: From T cells, B-cell-depleted T cells, or PBMCs came the material, which was cDNA or gDNA.

This clone was found a few times. The CDR3 is 14 amino acids. As originally analysed: Amplification of reference gene primers was used by the study to estimate nucleated cell counts. Repertoires were generated with immunoSEQ multiplex PCR, while TCRdb's copy carries only in-frame clones and drops some. The D gene and trimming were derived from the DNA, and the V and J assignments and clone size from that table. The repertoire consists of about 34,000 clones, with 80% occurring once and the leading ten covering under 35%. The J gene is TRBJ1-2, the V gene TRBV1; the D call in the table, TRBD1, was not verified against the DNA. TRBV1 is a pseudogene locus. The sequencing sample was made of peripheral blood. This receptor was identified in an older man with acute or convalescent COVID-19. CDR3 nucleotides: TGCACCAGCAGCCAACAGGACAGGGGGCCAGGCTACACCTTC. This codes for CTSSQQDRGPGYTF.